This T cell receptor (beta chain) was profiled in a study of blood T cell repertoires in COVID-19. Germline V gives CDR1 MDHEN, CDR2 SYDVKM. Trimming removed 6 bases at V and 0 bases at J, with 9 bases between. This CDR3 has 15 amino acids. The assay was immunoSEQ multiplex PCR, and TCRdb's table has in-frame clones only and misses some. The table has about 100,000 clones, roughly 80% seen once. Sequencing was performed on peripheral blood. The source of this sequence is a human donor in a cohort sampled during active COVID-19. This chain joins TRBV28 and TRBJ1-6; tentatively, D is TRBD1 (5 bases). CDR3 sequence (DNA): TGTGCCAGCAGCATCAGGGCCTCCTATAATTCACCCCTCCACTTT. Its protein product is CASSIRASYNSPLHF.